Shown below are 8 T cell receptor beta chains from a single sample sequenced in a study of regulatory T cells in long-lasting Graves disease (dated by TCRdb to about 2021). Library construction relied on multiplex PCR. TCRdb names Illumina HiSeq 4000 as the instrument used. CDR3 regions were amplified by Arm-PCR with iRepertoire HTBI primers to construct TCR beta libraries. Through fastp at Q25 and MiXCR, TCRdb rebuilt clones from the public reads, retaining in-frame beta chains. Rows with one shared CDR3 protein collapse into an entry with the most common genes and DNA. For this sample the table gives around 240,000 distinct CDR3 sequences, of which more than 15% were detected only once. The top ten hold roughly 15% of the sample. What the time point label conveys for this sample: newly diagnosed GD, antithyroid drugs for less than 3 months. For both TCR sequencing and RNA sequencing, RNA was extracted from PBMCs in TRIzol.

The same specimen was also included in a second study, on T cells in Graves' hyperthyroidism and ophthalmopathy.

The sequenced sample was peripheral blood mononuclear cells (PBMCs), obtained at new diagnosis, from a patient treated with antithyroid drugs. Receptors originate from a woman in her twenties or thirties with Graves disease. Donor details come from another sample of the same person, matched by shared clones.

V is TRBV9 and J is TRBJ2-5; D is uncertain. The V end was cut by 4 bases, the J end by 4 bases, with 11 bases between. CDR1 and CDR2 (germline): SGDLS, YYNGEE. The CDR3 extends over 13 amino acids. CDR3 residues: CASSSRPRETQYF. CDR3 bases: TGTGCCAGCAGCTCCCGACCGAGAGAGACCCAGTACTTC.

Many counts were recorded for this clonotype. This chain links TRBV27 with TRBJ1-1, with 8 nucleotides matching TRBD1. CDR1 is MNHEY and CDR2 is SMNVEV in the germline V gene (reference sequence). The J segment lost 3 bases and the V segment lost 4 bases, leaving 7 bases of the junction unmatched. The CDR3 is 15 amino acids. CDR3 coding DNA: TGTGCCAGCAGTTCAAGAGGACAGGGCCACACTGAAGCTTTCTTT. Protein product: CASSSRGQGHTEAFF.

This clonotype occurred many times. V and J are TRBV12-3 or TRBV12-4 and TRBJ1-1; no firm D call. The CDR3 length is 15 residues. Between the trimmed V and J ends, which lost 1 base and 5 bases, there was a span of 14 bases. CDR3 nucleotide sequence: TGTGCCAGCAGTTTAGGGGAGGGATGGTTTACTGAAGCTTTCTTT. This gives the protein CASSLGEGWFTEAFF.

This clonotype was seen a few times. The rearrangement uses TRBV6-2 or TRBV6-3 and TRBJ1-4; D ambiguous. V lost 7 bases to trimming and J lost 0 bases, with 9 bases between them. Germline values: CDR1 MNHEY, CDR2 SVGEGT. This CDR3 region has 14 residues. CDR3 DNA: TGTGCCAGCACTGACTTTGCAACTAATGAAAAACTGTTTTTT. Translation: CASTDFATNEKLFF.

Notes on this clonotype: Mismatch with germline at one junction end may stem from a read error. The CDR3 bases are TGCAGTGCGAGAGGGTTAGCGGGGCCTGGGGATACGCAGTATTTT. Translation: CSARGLAGPGDTQYF. The rearrangement uses TRBV20-1 and TRBJ2-3; 8 bases align to TRBD2. CDR3 size: 15 residues. Germline V CDR1 and CDR2: DFQATT, SNEGSKA (reference sequence).

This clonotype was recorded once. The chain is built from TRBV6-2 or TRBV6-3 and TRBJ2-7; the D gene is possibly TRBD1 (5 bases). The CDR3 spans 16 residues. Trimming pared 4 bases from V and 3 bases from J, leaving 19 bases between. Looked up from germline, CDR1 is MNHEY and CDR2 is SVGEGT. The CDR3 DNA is TGTGCCAGCAGTTCCTCTCCGTCCCTTCAGGGCTACGAGCAGTACTTC. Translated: CASSSSPSLQGYEQYF.

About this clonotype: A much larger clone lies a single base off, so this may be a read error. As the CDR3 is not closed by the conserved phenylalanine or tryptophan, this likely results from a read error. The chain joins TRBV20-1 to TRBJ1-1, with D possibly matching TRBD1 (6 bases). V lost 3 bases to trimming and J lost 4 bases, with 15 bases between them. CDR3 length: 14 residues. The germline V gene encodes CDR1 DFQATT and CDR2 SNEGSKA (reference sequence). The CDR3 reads CSASRVGRGTEAFL. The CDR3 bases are TGCAGTGCTAGTAGGGTGGGCAGGGGCACTGAAGCTTTCCTT.

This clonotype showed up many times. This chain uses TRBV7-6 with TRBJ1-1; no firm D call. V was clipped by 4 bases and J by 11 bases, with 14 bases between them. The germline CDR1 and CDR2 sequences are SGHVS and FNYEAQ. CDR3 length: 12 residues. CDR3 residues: CASSSSQGSAFF. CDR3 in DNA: TGTGCCAGCAGCTCCTCTCAAGGATCGGCTTTCTTT.